The entry that follows covers one T cell receptor beta chain sequence. The antigen this receptor binds is unknown. No quality values exist for individual bases; no much larger clone is one base distant. TCRbeta CDR3 regions were amplified from genomic DNA by means of the immunoSEQ Assay, a bias-controlled multiplex PCR. Under the source paper's analysis protocol: The number of nucleated cells in each sample was estimated from the amplification of reference gene primers within the assay. Sequence reads were collapsed and filtered to measure the absolute abundance of every unique TCRbeta CDR3 rearrangement. For each sample, productive Simpson clonality was calculated by taking the square root of Simpson's diversity index across productive rearrangements. Held by TCRdb, this immuneACCESS table contains in-frame sequences only and omits some clones. Under half of the omission traces to an unresolved V gene where checked; the cause of the rest is unknown. V and J calls and clone size are given by that table; D and trimming were obtained from the DNA. This sample holds 250,000 to 400,000 clones; more than 75% were observed only once. The top ten clonotypes cover approximately 5% of the sample.

In the prospective study, participants were roughly 18 to 100 years old, resided in about two dozen geographic areas of the United States, and were enrolled through a virtual design. Cohort assignment in the prospective study relied on participant-reported clinical history from a screening survey and a study questionnaire. For ImmuneRACE Cohort 3, a participant was defined as recovered based on two consecutive negative NP/OP PCR tests, clearance by a healthcare professional, or resolution of symptoms. Mobile phlebotomists in the prospective study collected whole blood, serum and a nasopharyngeal or oropharyngeal swab from every participant. Over a roughly 2-month period, participants in the prospective study had the option of providing additional blood draws and questionnaires. Before DNA extraction, blood samples from the prospective study were shipped at room temperature or frozen. This sample is part of a study of blood T cell repertoires in COVID-19 (dated by TCRdb to the early 2020s). With regard to the full study: Collaborator samples came from the United States, Italy and Spain and covered acute and convalescent phases of COVID-19. The material from the prospective study consisted of cDNA or gDNA derived from T cells, B-cell-depleted T cells, or PBMCs. Deeply sampled blood TCRbeta repertoires from subjects exposed to, actively infected with, or recovered from COVID-19 were included in the dataset. A freely available public database, intended as a resource for researchers studying the immune response to SARS-CoV-2, is where the repertoires were released. Samples came from the ongoing ImmuneRACE study (first 160 participants) plus 1,254 subjects from 6 global collaborators. The sample metadata nearly always contained a de-identified subject ID, COVID-19 status, age in years and sex. Where available, HLA class I and class II types were obtained from metadata supplied by the sample provider rather than from assay-based typing.

Via the germline V gene (reference sequence), CDR1 is GTSNPN and CDR2 SVGIG. V loses 0 bases of germline sequence and J loses 7 bases, and the interval between the two ends is 30 bases. The CDR3, from cysteine to phenylalanine, totals 19 residues. The entry retains the CDR3 DNA only, 57 bases that are in frame from base 1. The paper's findings and limits, for the study overall: How much clinical and demographic metadata was included differed by source and by participant, and the metadata was provided uncurated.

What was sequenced was PBMCs or T cells enriched from blood (not recorded which). The origin of this receptor is a woman in her thirties who had recovered from COVID-19. Recombination joined TRBV30 with TRBJ2-5; the D gene is not confidently resolved. The CDR3 region reads CAWSVIAPGSGSYFGTQYF. Here is the DNA: TGTGCCTGGAGTGTAATAGCCCCCGGTTCCGGCAGCTACTTTGGGACCCAGTACTTC.